The 22 T cell receptor beta chains reported below all come from one sample, sequenced in a study of blood T cell repertoires in COVID-19. Sequencing was performed with immunoSEQ multiplex PCR; in TCRdb, only in-frame clones are kept and a portion is missing. The table has about 55,000 clones, around 90% seen once. Sample: peripheral blood. The receptors derive from a man of 80 years or more with acute or convalescent COVID-19.

The chain recombines TRBV5-1 with TRBJ1-3; no reliable D call. Germline CDR1 SGHRS, CDR2 YFSETQ. Trimming took off 4 bases at V and 4 bases at J, with 12 bases between the two ends. The CDR3 length is 14 residues. The CDR3 reads CASSPGGGGNTIYF. For the CDR3, the DNA is TGCGCCAGCAGCCCTGGAGGTGGGGGAAACACCATATATTTT.

The chain joins TRBV27 to TRBJ2-1; the D gene is possibly TRBD1 (5 bases). CDR1 and CDR2 from the germline V gene are MNHEY and SMNVEV (reference sequence). The CDR3 has 15 amino acids. V lost 2 bases to trimming and J lost 12 bases, with 20 bases between them. The CDR3 sequence: CASSLILGSPRGQFF. The CDR3 DNA is TGTGCCAGCAGTTTAATTCTTGGGTCTCCAAGGGGGCAGTTCTTC.

This clone was counted a single time. The chain employs TRBV9 and TRBJ2-5, with D perhaps TRBD2 (7 bases). Looked up from germline, CDR1 is SGDLS and CDR2 is YYNGEE. V was cut by 0 bases and J by 7 bases, with 13 bases left in between. This CDR3 comprises 14 residues. CDR3 DNA: TGTGCCAGCAGCGTAGCCGGGGGGCAGGGGACCCAGTACTTC. Residues: CASSVAGGQGTQYF.

This clone was observed a few times. The chain uses TRBV2 and TRBJ1-2; no definite D call. Per germline, CDR1 SNHLY and CDR2 FYNNEI. The V end lost 4 bases, the J end lost 1 base, and 10 bases lay between the germline ends. The CDR3 runs to 14 residues. CDR3 in amino acids: CASSGPSLNYGYTF. The CDR3, as DNA: TGTGCCAGCAGTGGCCCCTCACTTAACTATGGCTACACCTTC.

This chain links TRBV12-5 with TRBJ2-1; 12 bases match TRBD2. V was clipped by 6 bases and J by 6 bases; unmatched bases: 6. Germline V CDR1 and CDR2: LGHNT, FRNRAP. CDR3 length: 15 residues. The CDR3 DNA follows: TGTGCTAGTGGAAAACTAGCGGGGGGACCCAATGAGCAGTTCTTC. Translated, it gives CASGKLAGGPNEQFF.

The chain combines TRBV7-3 with TRBJ2-7; D is possibly TRBD2 (6 bases). Looked up from germline, CDR1 is SGHTA and CDR2 is FQGTGA. There are 14 residues in the CDR3. Trimming shortened V by 4 bases and J by 2 bases, and 12 bases separated the two germline ends. The CDR3 region is CASSSGTLAYEQYF. In nucleotides, the CDR3 is TGTGCCAGCAGCTCCGGGACTCTGGCCTACGAGCAGTACTTC.

The rearrangement links TRBV9 to TRBJ1-3, with no clear D. There are 12 residues in the CDR3. The V end lost 7 bases, the J end lost 2 bases, and 7 bases lay between the germline ends. Germline V gives CDR1 SGDLS, CDR2 YYNGEE. CDR3 loop: CASGSPGNTIYF. In DNA form, the CDR3 reads TGTGCCAGCGGCTCACCTGGAAACACCATATATTTT.

This rearrangement joins TRBV18 to TRBJ1-1, with D perhaps matching TRBD1 (6 bases). This CDR3 is built from 14 residues. V dropped 3 bases and J dropped 4 bases, with 12 bases sitting between them. Germline assignment: CDR1 KGHSH and CDR2 LQKENI. For the CDR3, the DNA is TGTGCCAGCTCACCGCGGGGGGGCGTCACTGAAGCTTTCTTT. Its translation is CASSPRGGVTEAFF.

Turning to this clone: Its ends do not fully match the called genes, so a read error is possible. The rearrangement links TRBV7-7 to TRBJ2-7; D uncertain. This CDR3 contains 17 residues. Germline CDR1 SSHAT, CDR2 FNYEAQ (reference sequence). In nucleotides, the CDR3 is TGTGCTAGCAGCTTAGCATACAGTGTCCCCCCAGACGGCGAGCAGTACTTC. As protein: CASSLAYSVPPDGEQYF. Based on the CDR3 plus reference TRBV7-7 and TRBJ2-7, the full variable domain is GAGVSQSPRYKVTKRGQDVTLRCDPISSHATLYWYQQALGQGPEFLTYFNYEAQPDKSGLPSDRFSAERPEGSISTLTIQRTEQRDSAMYRCASSLAYSVPPDGEQYFGPGTRLTVT.

The rearrangement joins TRBV5-5 to TRBJ1-1; no firm D call. Germline lookup yields CDR1 SGHKS and CDR2 YYEKEE (reference sequence). The germline V and J ends were trimmed by 0 bases and 5 bases, with 5 bases remaining between them. CDR3 size: 12 residues. The CDR3 spells CASSLVQTEAFF. The CDR3 bases are TGTGCCAGCAGCTTGGTACAGACTGAAGCTTTCTTT.

V usage is TRBV28 and J usage is TRBJ2-7; perhaps TRBD1 as D (6 bases). V was trimmed by 1 base and J by 5 bases, leaving 12 bases between them. Germline V gene sequence: CDR1 MDHEN, CDR2 SYDVKM. This CDR3 has 14 residues. This CDR3 is CASSLSDGTNEQYF. Written as DNA, the CDR3 is TGTGCCAGCAGTTTATCGGACGGGACAAACGAGCAGTACTTC.

The chain links TRBV2 to TRBJ2-3, with D perhaps matching TRBD2 (5 bases). V was shortened by 5 bases and J by 0 bases, with 9 bases between the two germline ends. Germline loops: CDR1 SNHLY, CDR2 FYNNEI. The CDR3 consists of 14 residues. In DNA, the CDR3 is TGTGCCAGCAGTCGGGAAGGGAGCACAGATACGCAGTATTTT. It encodes CASSREGSTDTQYF.

This rearrangement joins TRBV19 to TRBJ2-4; 7 bases are a match to TRBD1. Germline V gene sequence: CDR1 LNHDA, CDR2 SQIVND (reference sequence). The CDR3 loop spans 15 amino acids. Trimming cost V 7 bases and J 3 bases; bases outside gene matches: 9. The CDR3 here is CASTLARGNKNIQYF. The CDR3 DNA sequence: TGTGCCAGTACCTTGGCCAGGGGGAACAAAAACATTCAGTACTTC.

This sequence joins TRBV6-5 and TRBJ2-7; TRBD1 agrees at 8 bases. This CDR3 comprises 13 residues. The V segment lost 2 bases and the J segment 5 bases; nucleotides outside the gene matches: 2. Per the germline V gene, CDR1 is MNHEY and CDR2 is SVGAGI. This CDR3 reads CASSYRTGHEQYF. CDR3 DNA sequence: TGTGCCAGCAGTTACAGGACAGGGCACGAGCAGTACTTC.

This clone was seen a single time. CDR3 nucleotide sequence: TGCGCCAGGGAGCGGGGGGCTAGCACAGATACGCAGTATTTT. Protein sequence: CARERGASTDTQYF. This chain connects TRBV5-1 to TRBJ2-3; 9 bases map to TRBD2. CDR1 and CDR2 (germline): SGHRS, YFSETQ. J was trimmed by 0 bases and V by 8 bases; bases with no gene match: 4. The CDR3 contains 14 residues.

The chain recombines TRBV5-1 with TRBJ2-2, with D uncertain. V lost 6 bases to trimming and J lost 4 bases, with 13 bases between them. CDR1 SGHRS and CDR2 YFSETQ come from the germline V gene. This CDR3 region has 14 residues. The CDR3 spells CASIRTQLTGELFF. The CDR3 coding sequence is TGCGCCAGCATCAGAACACAGCTCACCGGGGAGCTGTTTTTT.

The chain employs TRBV9 and TRBJ1-2, with D uncertain. The CDR3 sequence is 13 residues long. Deletions cut 0 bases from V and 8 bases from J, with 11 bases between. Germline loops: CDR1 SGDLS, CDR2 YYNGEE. The CDR3 here is CASSVDEVSGYTF. The CDR3 DNA reads as TGTGCCAGCAGCGTAGATGAGGTGAGCGGCTACACCTTC.

In DNA, the CDR3 is TGTGCCAGCAGTGAAGGACAGGTGTTCTCCTACGAGCAGTACTTC. Its protein is CASSEGQVFSYEQYF. The rearrangement uses TRBV6-4 and TRBJ2-7; the match to TRBD1 covers 7 bases. J lost 0 bases, V lost 3 bases, and 5 bases had no gene match. The CDR3 has 15 residues. Germline V gene data show CDR1 as MRHNA and CDR2 as SNTAGT.

J is TRBJ2-1 and V is TRBV6-4; 11 nucleotides match TRBD1. The V and J ends lost 2 bases and 8 bases, in that order; junction bases with no gene match: 2. The V gene's germline CDR1 is MRHNA and CDR2 SNTAGT. The CDR3 covers 14 residues. CDR3 bases: TGTGCCAGCAGTGACGAGGGACAGGGGGATGAGCAGTTCTTC. This gives the protein CASSDEGQGDEQFF.

This clone was seen just once. This sequence joins TRBV27 and TRBJ2-1, with D possibly TRBD2 on 6 matching bases. The CDR3 is 15 residues long. Germline V CDR1 and CDR2: MNHEY, SMNVEV (reference sequence). Trimming stripped 3 bases from V and 0 bases from J, with 9 bases between. Here the CDR3 reads CASSLEGPSYNEQFF. For the CDR3, the DNA is TGTGCCAGCAGTTTGGAGGGGCCCTCCTACAATGAGCAGTTCTTC.

In its sample, this clone was seen once. This sequence joins TRBV24-1 and TRBJ1-1; 7 bases are shared with TRBD1. Germline CDR1 is KGHDR and CDR2 is SFDVKD. The J segment lost 1 base and the V segment lost 4 bases, leaving 2 bases of the junction unmatched. The CDR3 is 14 amino acids. CDR3 sequence (DNA): TGTGCCACCAGTGAAGGGGGCACGAACACTGAAGCTTTCTTT. Its translation is CATSEGGTNTEAFF.

V usage is TRBV24-1 and J usage is TRBJ2-7; the D gene is possibly TRBD2 (5 bases). The CDR3 is made up of 12 amino acids. The V and J ends lost 3 bases and 7 bases respectively, with 9 bases between them. CDR1 and CDR2 (germline): KGHDR, SFDVKD. The CDR3 coding sequence is TGTGCCACCAGTGATCGGGGTTGGGAGCAGTACTTC. Protein: CATSDRGWEQYF.